This T cell receptor (beta chain) was retrieved from a study of blood T cell repertoires in COVID-19 (dated by TCRdb to 2020 to 2022). Concerning the study at large: Collaborator samples came from the United States, Italy and Spain and covered acute and convalescent phases of COVID-19. The prospective study material was composed of cDNA or gDNA derived from T cells, B-cell-depleted T cells, or PBMCs. Deeply sampled blood TCRbeta repertoires from subjects exposed to, actively infected with, or recovered from COVID-19 were included in the dataset. The repertoires were released in a freely available public database intended as a resource for research on the immune response to SARS-CoV-2. Samples came from the ongoing ImmuneRACE study (first 160 participants) plus 1,254 subjects from 6 global collaborators. Nearly every sample came with metadata listing a de-identified subject ID, COVID-19 status, age in years and sex. Where HLA class I and class II types were available, the types were taken from metadata supplied by the sample provider, not from assay-based typing.

Broader findings and caveats from the paper: The amount of clinical and demographic metadata varied by source and participant and was provided uncurated.

TCRbeta CDR3 regions were amplified from genomic DNA by means of the immunoSEQ Assay, a bias-controlled multiplex PCR. As for the original processing: The number of nucleated cells in each sample was estimated from the amplification of reference gene primers within the assay. To quantify the absolute abundance of each unique TCRbeta CDR3 rearrangement, sequence reads were collapsed and filtered. For each sample, productive Simpson clonality was calculated as the square root of Simpson's diversity index over productive rearrangements. TCRdb stores this immuneACCESS table with in-frame sequences only. Part of the clones is absent; in the studies checked, under half of the shortfall reflects unresolved V genes, and no reason is known for the rest. The DNA was the basis for D and trimming; V, J and clone size are from that table. For this sample there are tens of thousands of clones; roughly four fifths appear just once. The ten largest make up about 15% of the sample.

Whole blood was collected in K2EDTA tubes by collaborating institutions according to the institutions' own protocols. Collaborator samples were shipped for TCRbeta analysis as frozen whole blood, isolated PBMCs, or DNA extracted from either sample type. Turning to this clone: The antigen it recognizes is unknown. No base qualities exist here, and no much larger clone lies one base off it.

The clonotype was recovered from a man older than 75 with acute or convalescent COVID-19. The sample comprised peripheral blood.

The base sequence is TGTGCCAGCAGCTCCCCAGGTTATTTGGGCAATCAGCCCCAGCATTTT. The resulting protein is CASSSPGYLGNQPQHF. This chain joins TRBV6-6 to TRBJ1-5; no D gene is confidently identified. CDR1 and CDR2 are read off the germline V gene (reference sequence) as MNHNY and SVGAGI. Including the terminal cysteine and phenylalanine, the CDR3 comprises 16 residues. The retained sequence is limited to the CDR3, 48 bases, with the frame set at the first base. V gives up 6 bases and J gives up 2 bases, and the segment between their germline ends measures 17 bases.